The 5 T cell receptor beta chains presented below share a single source sample, sequenced in a study of naive and memory T cell subsets. The beta constant-region primer was an equimolar mix of two oligonucleotides covering TRBC1 and TRBC2. Four rounds of PCR amplified the ligated cDNA using nested alpha and beta constant-region primers plus SP2. MiXCR was run by TCRdb on the UMI-ligation and nested PCR reads, yielding one entry per CDR3 protein. Altogether 95,000 to 150,000 distinct CDR3 sequences are present, around a third being singletons, with the ten largest covering 0.75% to 1%. The sequencing input was central memory CD4+ T cells from blood. These receptors all stem from a human donor in good health.

This clonotype was detected a few times. This sequence joins TRBV4-3 and TRBJ1-2, with TRBD1 as a possible D gene (6 bases). CDR1 and CDR2 (germline): LGHNA, YSLEER. The CDR3 covers 14 residues. Trimming left V 3 bases short and J 7 bases short, with 15 bases between. The CDR3 nucleotides are TGCGCCAGCAGCCAGGCCGGGACAATGGGTGGCTACACCTTC. Its translation is CASSQAGTMGGYTF.

The chain combines TRBV3-1 with TRBJ2-1, with TRBD2 identical over 8 bases. Unmatched junction bases numbered 9, after V lost 2 bases and J lost 3 bases. Germline CDR1 reads LGHDT; CDR2 reads YNNKEL (reference sequence). The CDR3 spans 17 residues. The CDR3 spells CASSQHRGSGDYNEQFF. For the CDR3, the DNA is TGTGCCAGCAGCCAACACCGGGGTAGCGGGGACTACAATGAGCAGTTCTTC.

J is TRBJ2-2 and V is TRBV4-1; TRBD1 might be the D (7 bases). The CDR3 is made up of 14 amino acids. Germline CDR1 reads MGHRA; CDR2 reads YSYEKL. Trimming pared 4 bases from V and 5 bases from J, leaving 11 bases between. CDR3 protein: CASSLEGQTGELFF. CDR3 bases: TGCGCCAGCAGCCTGGAGGGACAGACCGGGGAGCTGTTTTTT.

This clonotype was recorded at least ten times. The rearrangement uses TRBV7-6 and TRBJ1-5; D is unresolved. The CDR3 has 15 amino acids. In germline, CDR1 is SGHVS, CDR2 FNYEAQ. With 1 base removed from V and 0 bases from J, the gap between germline ends came to 7 bases. CDR3 sequence (DNA): TGTGCCAGCAGCTTAGGGAGCTATAGCAATCAGCCCCAGCATTTT. Its protein product is CASSLGSYSNQPQHF.

The chain combines TRBV20-1 with TRBJ1-2; D remains ambiguous. In germline, CDR1 is DFQATT, CDR2 SNEGSKA (reference sequence). This CDR3 region has 13 residues. Between the trimmed V and J ends, which lost 1 base and 1 base, there was a span of 7 bases. The CDR3 loop reads CSARAEFNYGYTF. CDR3 coding DNA: TGCAGTGCTAGAGCAGAATTTAACTATGGCTACACCTTC.